The source of this T cell receptor beta chain is a study of cytomegalovirus exposure and HLA in healthy donors. Study-wide findings and caveats: The authors enumerated some 160 TCR beta chains as linked to cytomegalovirus. Both high specificity and high sensitivity reportedly marked the classifier's diagnosis of cytomegalovirus status.

The PCR used 60 Vbeta and 13 Jbeta primers. Clones were sequenced by immunoSEQ multiplex PCR, and TCRdb holds only the in-frame ones, with some missing. The sample records about 200,000 clones, approximately 83% being singletons. The V gene's germline CDR1 is MDHEN and CDR2 SYDVKM. CDR3 length: 16 amino acids. About this clone: Its target is unknown.

Sequenced input: PBMCs. This TCR was sampled from a girl aged 5-17 years in good health and CMV-seronegative. The chain employs TRBV28 and TRBJ2-5; D possibly corresponds to TRBD2 (6 bases). The J call may be faulty, since TRBJ2-7 better matches the DNA end. The CDR3 loop reads CASRVIGTELAHEQYF. CDR3 DNA sequence: TGTGCCAGCAGAGTTATTGGAACCGAACTAGCCCACGAGCAGTACTTC.